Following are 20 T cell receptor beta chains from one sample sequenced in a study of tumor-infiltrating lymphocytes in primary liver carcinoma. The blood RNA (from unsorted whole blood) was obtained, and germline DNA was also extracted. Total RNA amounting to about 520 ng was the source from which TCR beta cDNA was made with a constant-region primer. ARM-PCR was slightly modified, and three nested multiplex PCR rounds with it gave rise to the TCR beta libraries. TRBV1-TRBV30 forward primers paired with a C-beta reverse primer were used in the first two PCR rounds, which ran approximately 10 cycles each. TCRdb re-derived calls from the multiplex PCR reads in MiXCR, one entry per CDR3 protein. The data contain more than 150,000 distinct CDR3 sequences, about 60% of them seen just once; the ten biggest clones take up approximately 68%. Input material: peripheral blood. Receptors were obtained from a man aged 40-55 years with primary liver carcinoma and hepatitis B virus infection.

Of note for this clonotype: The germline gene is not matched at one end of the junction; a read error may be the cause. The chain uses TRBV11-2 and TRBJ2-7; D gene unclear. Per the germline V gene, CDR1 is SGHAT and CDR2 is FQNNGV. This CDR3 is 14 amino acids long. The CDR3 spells CASSLSDRDYEQYF. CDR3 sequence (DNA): TGTGCTAGCAGCTTAAGCGACCGAGACTACGAGCAGTACTTC.

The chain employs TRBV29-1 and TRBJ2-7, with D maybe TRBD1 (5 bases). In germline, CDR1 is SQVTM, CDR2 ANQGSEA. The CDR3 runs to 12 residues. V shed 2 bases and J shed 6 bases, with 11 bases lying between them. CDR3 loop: CSVERTFGEQYF. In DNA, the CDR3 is TGCAGCGTTGAAAGGACATTCGGCGAGCAGTACTTC.

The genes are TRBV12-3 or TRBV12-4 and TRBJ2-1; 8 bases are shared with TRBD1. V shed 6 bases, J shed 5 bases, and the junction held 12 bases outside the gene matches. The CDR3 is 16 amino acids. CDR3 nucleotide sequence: TGTGCCAGCAGCGAACCCCTACAGACAGGGGACAATGAGCAGTTCTTC. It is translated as CASSEPLQTGDNEQFF.

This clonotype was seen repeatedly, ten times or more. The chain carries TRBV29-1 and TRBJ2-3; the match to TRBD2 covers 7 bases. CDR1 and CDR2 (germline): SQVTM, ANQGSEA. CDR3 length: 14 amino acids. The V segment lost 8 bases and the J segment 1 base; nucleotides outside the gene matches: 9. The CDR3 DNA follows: TGCAGCCTGTGGGGGAGGGAGGGCACAGATACGCAGTATTTT. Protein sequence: CSLWGREGTDTQYF.

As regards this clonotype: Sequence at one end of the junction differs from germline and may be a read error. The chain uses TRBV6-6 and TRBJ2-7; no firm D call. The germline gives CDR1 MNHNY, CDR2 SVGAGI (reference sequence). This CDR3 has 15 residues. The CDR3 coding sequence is TGCGCCAGCCGTTACTTGGTAGGGCATCCCTACGAGCAGTACTTC. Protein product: CASRYLVGHPYEQYF.

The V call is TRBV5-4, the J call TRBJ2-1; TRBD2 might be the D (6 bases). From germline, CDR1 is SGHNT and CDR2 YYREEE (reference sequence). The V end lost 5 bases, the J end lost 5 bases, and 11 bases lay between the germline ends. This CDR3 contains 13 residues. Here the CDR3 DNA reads TGTGCCAGCAGTTTATCTAGCGACAATGAGCAGTTCTTC. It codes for CASSLSSDNEQFF.

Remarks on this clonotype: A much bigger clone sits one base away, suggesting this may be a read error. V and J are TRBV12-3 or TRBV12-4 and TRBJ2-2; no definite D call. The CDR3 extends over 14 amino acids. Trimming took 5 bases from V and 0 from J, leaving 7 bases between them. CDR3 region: CASSRNSNTGELFF. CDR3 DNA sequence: TGTGCCAGCAGTCGCAACTCGAACACCGGGGAGCTGTTTTTT.

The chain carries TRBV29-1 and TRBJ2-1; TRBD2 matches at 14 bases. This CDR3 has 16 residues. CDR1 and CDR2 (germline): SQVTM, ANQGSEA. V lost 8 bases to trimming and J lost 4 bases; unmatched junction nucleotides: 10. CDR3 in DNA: TGCAGCTTTGTGCCGACTAGCGGGAGGGCATACAATGAGCAGTTCTTC. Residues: CSFVPTSGRAYNEQFF.

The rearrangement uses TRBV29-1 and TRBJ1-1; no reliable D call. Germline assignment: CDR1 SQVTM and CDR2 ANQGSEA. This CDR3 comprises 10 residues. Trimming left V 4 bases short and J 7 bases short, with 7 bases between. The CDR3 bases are TGCAGCGTTGGGGAACGTGAAGCTTTCTTT. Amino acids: CSVGEREAFF.

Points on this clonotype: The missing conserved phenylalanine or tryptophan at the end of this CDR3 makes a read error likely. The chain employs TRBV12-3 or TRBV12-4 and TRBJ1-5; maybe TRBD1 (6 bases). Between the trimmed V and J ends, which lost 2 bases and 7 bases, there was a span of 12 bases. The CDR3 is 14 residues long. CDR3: CASSLKGDNQPQHL. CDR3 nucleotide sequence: TGTGCCAGCAGTTTAAAGGGGGACAACCAGCCCCAGCATTTG.

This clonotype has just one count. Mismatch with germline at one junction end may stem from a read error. The CDR3 region is CASNLDQGRVGNEQFF. In DNA form, the CDR3 reads TGCGCCAGCAACTTAGATCAGGGCAGGGTGGGCAATGAGCAGTTCTTC. The V and J genes are TRBV11-2 and TRBJ2-1, with TRBD1 as a possible D gene (5 bases). Germline V CDR1 and CDR2: SGHAT, FQNNGV. CDR3 size: 16 residues.

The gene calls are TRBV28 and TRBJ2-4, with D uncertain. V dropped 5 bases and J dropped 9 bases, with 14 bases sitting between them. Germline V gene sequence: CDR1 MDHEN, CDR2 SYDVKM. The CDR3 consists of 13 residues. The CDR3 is CASSPLDVRIQYF. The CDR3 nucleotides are TGTGCCAGCAGTCCCCTCGACGTACGCATTCAGTACTTC.

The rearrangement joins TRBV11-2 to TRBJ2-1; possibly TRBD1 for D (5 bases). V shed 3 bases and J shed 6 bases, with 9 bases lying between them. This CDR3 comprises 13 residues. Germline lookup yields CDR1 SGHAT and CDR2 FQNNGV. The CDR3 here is CASSFIGVNEQFF. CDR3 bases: TGTGCCAGCAGCTTCATAGGGGTCAATGAGCAGTTCTTC.

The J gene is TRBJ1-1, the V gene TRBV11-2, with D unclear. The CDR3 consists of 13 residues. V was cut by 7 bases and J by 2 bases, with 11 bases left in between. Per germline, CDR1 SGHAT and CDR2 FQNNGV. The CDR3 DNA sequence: TGTGCCAGCAACCCCCAGCTTAACACTGAAGCTTTCTTT. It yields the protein CASNPQLNTEAFF. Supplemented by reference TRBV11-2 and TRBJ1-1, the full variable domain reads EAGVAQSPRYKIIEKRQSVAFWCNPISGHATLYWYQQILGQGPKLLIQFQNNGVVDDSQLPKDRFSAERLKGVDSTLKIQPAKLEDSAVYLCASNPQLNTEAFFGQGTRLTVV.

As DNA, the CDR3 is TGTGCCAGCAGGACCGGACAGAACTCCTACGAGCAGTACTTC. Translating it yields CASRTGQNSYEQYF. The genes are TRBV6-6 and TRBJ2-7; tentatively, D is TRBD1 (6 bases). Per the germline V gene, CDR1 is MNHNY and CDR2 is SVGAGI (reference sequence). V lost 6 bases to trimming and J lost 0 bases, with 12 bases between them. This CDR3 is built from 14 residues.

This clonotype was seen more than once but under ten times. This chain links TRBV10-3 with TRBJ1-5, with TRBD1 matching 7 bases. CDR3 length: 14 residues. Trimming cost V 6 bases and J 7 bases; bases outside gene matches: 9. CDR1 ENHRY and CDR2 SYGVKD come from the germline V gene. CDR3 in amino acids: CAISPGQVTQPQHF. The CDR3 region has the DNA TGTGCCATCAGCCCTGGACAGGTAACCCAGCCCCAGCATTTT.

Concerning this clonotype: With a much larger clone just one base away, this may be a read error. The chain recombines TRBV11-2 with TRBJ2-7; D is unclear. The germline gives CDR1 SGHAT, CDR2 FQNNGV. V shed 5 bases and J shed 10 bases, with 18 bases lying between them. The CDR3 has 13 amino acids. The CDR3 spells CASSPAVPALQYF. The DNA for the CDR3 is TGTGCCAGCAGCCCCGCTGTGCCCGCCCTTCAGTACTTC.

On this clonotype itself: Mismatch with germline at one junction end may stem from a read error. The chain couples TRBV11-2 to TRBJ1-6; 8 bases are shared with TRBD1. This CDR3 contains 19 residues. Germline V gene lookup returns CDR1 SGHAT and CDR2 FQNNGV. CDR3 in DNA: TGTGCCAGCAGCCAGAGGGGGGCACCAGGGGGCTCCTATAATTCACCCATCCACTTT. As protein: CASSQRGAPGGSYNSPIHF.

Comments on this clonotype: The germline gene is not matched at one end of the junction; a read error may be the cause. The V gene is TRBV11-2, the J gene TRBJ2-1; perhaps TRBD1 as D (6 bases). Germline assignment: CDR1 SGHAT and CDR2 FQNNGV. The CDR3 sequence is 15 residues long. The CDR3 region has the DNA TGCGCCAGCAGTCTTAACAGGGAGTCCTACAATGAGCAGTTCTTC. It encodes CASSLNRESYNEQFF.

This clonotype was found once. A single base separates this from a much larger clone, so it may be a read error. CDR3 in amino acids: CSAETGDYNEQFF. For the CDR3, the DNA is TGCAGCGCCGAGACAGGCGACTACAATGAGCAGTTCTTC. This chain links TRBV29-1 with TRBJ2-1, with D perhaps TRBD1 (6 bases). This CDR3 is built from 13 residues. Trimming cost V 7 bases and J 3 bases, with 13 bases left between them. Germline lookup yields CDR1 SQVTM and CDR2 ANQGSEA.